A selection of T cell receptor beta chains follows, all from one sample in a study of T cell repertoires in cytomegalovirus infection. TCRdb analysed the reads with MiXCR anew, one entry per CDR3 protein. The data contain roughly 720,000 distinct CDR3 sequences, less than 40% of them seen just once; the ten biggest clones take up roughly 2.8%. The specimen sequenced was PBMCs. Receptors originate from a human donor in good health (CMV status not recorded). Some clones in this sample may be carry-over from other donors' samples. The CDR3 runs from the conserved cysteine through the conserved F or W. Fields, in order: J gene, clone size, V gene, D gene, CDR3 DNA, CDR3 protein. The D gene is left open where the match is weak. Rows give clone size only sometimes, using once, few, many, or a class for an expanded clone.

j_gene: TRBJ2-3; abundance: few; v_gene: TRBV7-2; d_gene: .; CDR3nt: TGTGCCAGCAGCCTGGCCCCCGCCACAGATACGCAGTATTTT; CDR3aa: CASSLAPATDTQYF
j_gene: TRBJ1-2; abundance: .; v_gene: TRBV12-3/TRBV12-4; d_gene: TRBD1; CDR3nt: TGTGCCAGCAGTTCTTACAGGGGAAACTATGGCTACACCTTC; CDR3aa: CASSSYRGNYGYTF
j_gene: TRBJ1-6; abundance: few; v_gene: TRBV5-1; d_gene: .; CDR3nt: TGCGCCAGCAGCCGGGCCCTCGAAGTGGCGAATTCACCCCTCCACTTT; CDR3aa: CASSRALEVANSPLHF
j_gene: TRBJ2-5; abundance: few; v_gene: TRBV28; d_gene: TRBD2; CDR3nt: TGTGCCAGCAGTCCTAGTATAGCGGGAGGGCCTCTGGCAGGGGTACAAGAGACCCAGTACTTC; CDR3aa: CASSPSIAGGPLAGVQETQYF
j_gene: TRBJ1-2; abundance: few; v_gene: TRBV19; d_gene: .; CDR3nt: TGTGCCAGTAGTACCACGCGGGAGATGTATGGCTACACCTTC; CDR3aa: CASSTTREMYGYTF
j_gene: TRBJ1-5; abundance: .; v_gene: TRBV7-4; d_gene: .; CDR3nt: TGTGCCAGCAGCGTCGCCTCAGGTCAGACCCAGCATTTT; CDR3aa: CASSVASGQTQHF
j_gene: TRBJ1-1; abundance: few; v_gene: TRBV12-3/TRBV12-4; d_gene: .; CDR3nt: TGTGCCAGCAGTTTTGGGATCGGGCTTACGAACACTGAAGCTTTCTTT; CDR3aa: CASSFGIGLTNTEAFF
j_gene: TRBJ1-1; abundance: many; v_gene: TRBV7-6; d_gene: .; CDR3nt: TGTGCCAGCAGTGGTAGGGTGACTGAAGCTTTCTTT; CDR3aa: CASSGRVTEAFF
j_gene: TRBJ2-4; abundance: .; v_gene: TRBV28; d_gene: .; CDR3nt: TGTGCCAGCAGTTTTCGCGGGGAGTGGGAGTTTAACATTCAGTACTTC; CDR3aa: CASSFRGEWEFNIQYF
j_gene: TRBJ2-2; abundance: once; v_gene: TRBV19; d_gene: .; CDR3nt: TGTGCCAGTAGTCTCTACCAAGGACTGTCCGGGGAGCTGTTTTTT; CDR3aa: CASSLYQGLSGELFF
j_gene: TRBJ2-1; abundance: few; v_gene: TRBV4-2; d_gene: TRBD2; CDR3nt: TGTGCCAGCACCGAGGTGGGACTAGCGGGGATCTACAATGAGCAGTTCTTC; CDR3aa: CASTEVGLAGIYNEQFF
j_gene: TRBJ2-5; abundance: .; v_gene: TRBV27; d_gene: .; CDR3nt: TGTGCCAGCAGTCAGAGCGTCCCGAGGGAGACCCAGTACTTC; CDR3aa: CASSQSVPRETQYF
j_gene: TRBJ2-4; abundance: many; v_gene: TRBV7-9; d_gene: .; CDR3nt: TGTGCCAGCAGCAATCCGGGACACGAGCCCATTCAGTACTTC; CDR3aa: CASSNPGHEPIQYF
j_gene: TRBJ2-2; abundance: .; v_gene: TRBV28; d_gene: .; CDR3nt: TGTGCCAGCAGTTTACCGGGGACCGGGGAGCTGTTTTTT; CDR3aa: CASSLPGTGELFF
j_gene: TRBJ2-5; abundance: few; v_gene: TRBV7-9; d_gene: TRBD2; CDR3nt: TGTGCCAGCGGGGGGGGAGAATCGGAGACCCAGTACTTC; CDR3aa: CASGGGESETQYF
j_gene: TRBJ2-1; abundance: .; v_gene: TRBV4-1; d_gene: .; CDR3nt: TGCGCCAGCAGCCAAGAATGGGGCACGAGCTCCTACAATGAGCAGTTCTTC; CDR3aa: CASSQEWGTSSYNEQFF
j_gene: TRBJ2-1; abundance: .; v_gene: TRBV12-3/TRBV12-4; d_gene: .; CDR3nt: TGTGCCAGCGCCACTGGCCCAGGGCTCTACAATGAGCAGTTCTTC; CDR3aa: CASATGPGLYNEQFF
j_gene: TRBJ2-5; abundance: few; v_gene: TRBV12-3/TRBV12-4; d_gene: .; CDR3nt: TGTGCCAGCAGTTCTGGCTCCCGTTGGACCCAGTACTTC; CDR3aa: CASSSGSRWTQYF
j_gene: TRBJ1-1; abundance: .; v_gene: TRBV7-9; d_gene: .; CDR3nt: TGTGCCAGCAGCTTAGGGGGAGTAGGCAGGGTGAACACTGAAGCTTTCTTT; CDR3aa: CASSLGGVGRVNTEAFF
j_gene: TRBJ1-5; abundance: .; v_gene: TRBV4-1; d_gene: .; CDR3nt: TGCGCCAGCAGCTGGGGGGATGGAAATCAGCCCCAGCATTTT; CDR3aa: CASSWGDGNQPQHF
j_gene: TRBJ1-1; abundance: .; v_gene: TRBV12-3/TRBV12-4; d_gene: TRBD1; CDR3nt: TGTGCCAGCAGTTTTCCCTGGACAGGTCACACTGAAGCTTTCTTT; CDR3aa: CASSFPWTGHTEAFF
j_gene: TRBJ1-4; abundance: .; v_gene: TRBV6-6; d_gene: .; CDR3nt: TGTGCCAGCGGCCTACAGGAAGCTTATGAAAAACTGTTTTTT; CDR3aa: CASGLQEAYEKLFF
j_gene: TRBJ2-6; abundance: .; v_gene: TRBV19; d_gene: TRBD1; CDR3nt: TGTGCCAGTACGGTCACAGGGGGGTCTGGGGCCAACGGCCTGACTTTC; CDR3aa: CASTVTGGSGANGLTF
j_gene: TRBJ1-1; abundance: .; v_gene: TRBV10-3; d_gene: TRBD1; CDR3nt: TGTGCCATCAGTGAGTCCCAGGGGGCCGTCGCTTTCTTT; CDR3aa: CAISESQGAVAFF
j_gene: TRBJ1-6; abundance: .; v_gene: TRBV18; d_gene: TRBD1; CDR3nt: TGTGCCAGCTCACCACCCCGACAGGGACAATCACCCCTCCACTTT; CDR3aa: CASSPPRQGQSPLHF
j_gene: TRBJ2-7; abundance: .; v_gene: TRBV6-1; d_gene: TRBD2; CDR3nt: TGTGCCAGCGTCGGGGAAGCGGGGGAGCAGTACTTC; CDR3aa: CASVGEAGEQYF
j_gene: TRBJ2-7; abundance: .; v_gene: TRBV28; d_gene: TRBD2; CDR3nt: TGTGCCAGCAGCCCTGGGACTAGCGGGAGGGCCCTCTGGAACGAGCAGTACTTC; CDR3aa: CASSPGTSGRALWNEQYF
j_gene: TRBJ1-5; abundance: many; v_gene: TRBV19; d_gene: .; CDR3nt: TGTGCCAGTAAGCTAAGAGGGGAAGGCCAGCCCCAGCATTTT; CDR3aa: CASKLRGEGQPQHF
j_gene: TRBJ2-3; abundance: once; v_gene: TRBV20-1; d_gene: TRBD2; CDR3nt: TGCCGTACTCCTAGCGGGAGGCATCTCAGCACAGATACGCAGTATTTT; CDR3aa: CRTPSGRHLSTDTQYF
j_gene: TRBJ2-7; abundance: few; v_gene: TRBV4-1; d_gene: TRBD1; CDR3nt: TGCGCCAGCAGCCAAGTCATTGGGACAGGGGGCTCCTACGAGCAGTACTTC; CDR3aa: CASSQVIGTGGSYEQYF
j_gene: TRBJ2-1; abundance: many; v_gene: TRBV6-2/TRBV6-3; d_gene: .; CDR3nt: TGTGCCATCGGGACAGGGGAAGCTAGCGGGATCTACAATGAGCAGTTCTTC; CDR3aa: CAIGTGEASGIYNEQFF
j_gene: TRBJ1-4; abundance: .; v_gene: TRBV6-1; d_gene: TRBD1; CDR3nt: TGTGCCAGCAGTAGGGGCGGGACAGGGGTTGAAAAACTGTTTTTT; CDR3aa: CASSRGGTGVEKLFF
j_gene: TRBJ1-1; abundance: .; v_gene: TRBV11-1; d_gene: TRBD1; CDR3nt: TGTGCCAACAGCTTGGGGTACCCCTTCCGGACAGGGGTTACTGAAGCTTTCTTT; CDR3aa: CANSLGYPFRTGVTEAFF
j_gene: TRBJ1-5; abundance: few; v_gene: TRBV6-1; d_gene: .; CDR3nt: TGTGCCAGCAGTGAGGCGGGGTTCAATCAGCCCCAGCATTTT; CDR3aa: CASSEAGFNQPQHF
j_gene: TRBJ1-4; abundance: .; v_gene: TRBV12-3/TRBV12-4; d_gene: TRBD1; CDR3nt: TGTGCCAGCAGTCGACTACTGACAGGGGGACGTGAAAAACTGTTTTTT; CDR3aa: CASSRLLTGGREKLFF
j_gene: TRBJ1-6; abundance: once; v_gene: TRBV2; d_gene: .; CDR3nt: TGTGCCAGCAATGGTAGAGGATCAGGATCTAATTCACCCCTCCACTTT; CDR3aa: CASNGRGSGSNSPLHF
j_gene: TRBJ1-2; abundance: many; v_gene: TRBV7-2; d_gene: .; CDR3nt: TGTGCCAGCAGCTTAGAAGCAGGCGCAGGTGGCTACACCTTC; CDR3aa: CASSLEAGAGGYTF
j_gene: TRBJ2-3; abundance: many; v_gene: TRBV28; d_gene: .; CDR3nt: TGTGCCAGCATCGACCCGGGACAAGGGACAGATACGCAGTATTTT; CDR3aa: CASIDPGQGTDTQYF
j_gene: TRBJ2-5; abundance: .; v_gene: TRBV6-1; d_gene: .; CDR3nt: TGTGCCAGCAGTGAAAGGACAGTCCAAGAGACCCAGTACTTC; CDR3aa: CASSERTVQETQYF
j_gene: TRBJ2-1; abundance: .; v_gene: TRBV2; d_gene: TRBD1; CDR3nt: TGTGCCAGCAGTGGACAGGGAGACCCCTACAATGAGCAGTTCTTC; CDR3aa: CASSGQGDPYNEQFF
j_gene: TRBJ2-7; abundance: few; v_gene: TRBV6-2/TRBV6-3; d_gene: .; CDR3nt: TGTGCCAGCAGAAAATACGAGCAGTACTTC; CDR3aa: CASRKYEQYF
j_gene: TRBJ1-5; abundance: once; v_gene: TRBV9; d_gene: .; CDR3nt: TGTGCCAGCAGCGTAGATCATCGCAATCAGCCCCAGCATTTT; CDR3aa: CASSVDHRNQPQHF
j_gene: TRBJ2-7; abundance: .; v_gene: TRBV7-3; d_gene: .; CDR3nt: TGTGCCAGCAGCTTAACAAGGGGCATTGGCGAGCAGTACTTC; CDR3aa: CASSLTRGIGEQYF
j_gene: TRBJ1-2; abundance: few; v_gene: TRBV20-1; d_gene: .; CDR3nt: TGCAGTGCTATAAACGGGGGGGGCGGAGATGGCTACACCTTC; CDR3aa: CSAINGGGGDGYTF
j_gene: TRBJ2-4; abundance: .; v_gene: TRBV2; d_gene: .; CDR3nt: TGTGCCAGCAGTGACAACAGGGAGACAGCCAAAAACATTCAGTACTTC; CDR3aa: CASSDNRETAKNIQYF
j_gene: TRBJ1-6; abundance: few; v_gene: TRBV4-1; d_gene: .; CDR3nt: TGCGCCAGCAGCCAAGAGACAGGCGGTTTTTCACCCCTCCACTTT; CDR3aa: CASSQETGGFSPLHF
j_gene: TRBJ1-2; abundance: .; v_gene: TRBV7-2; d_gene: .; CDR3nt: TGTGCCAGGAGCTTCAATTGGGGGCAGGATGGCGACACCTTC; CDR3aa: CARSFNWGQDGDTF
j_gene: TRBJ2-6; abundance: .; v_gene: TRBV5-1; d_gene: .; CDR3nt: TGCGCCAGCAGCTTGGGTGATGGGGCTGGGGCTGGGGCCAACGTCCTGACTTTC; CDR3aa: CASSLGDGAGAGANVLTF
j_gene: TRBJ2-7; abundance: .; v_gene: TRBV11-2; d_gene: .; CDR3nt: TGTGCCAGCAGCTTAACAGGGTCCGAGCAGTACTTC; CDR3aa: CASSLTGSEQYF
j_gene: TRBJ2-5; abundance: .; v_gene: TRBV5-6; d_gene: TRBD1; CDR3nt: TGTGCCAGCAGCTGGACAGGAGACGAGACCCAGTACTTC; CDR3aa: CASSWTGDETQYF
j_gene: TRBJ1-3; abundance: few; v_gene: TRBV7-9; d_gene: .; CDR3nt: TGTGCCAGCAGCCCTTCCGGCAGCTCTGGAAACACCATATATTTT; CDR3aa: CASSPSGSSGNTIYF
j_gene: TRBJ2-6; abundance: few; v_gene: TRBV23-1; d_gene: .; CDR3nt: TGCGCCAGCAGTCAAAGGGCAACAGGGGGGGCCCATTCTGGGGCCAACGTCCTGACTTTC; CDR3aa: CASSQRATGGAHSGANVLTF
j_gene: TRBJ1-2; abundance: .; v_gene: TRBV12-3/TRBV12-4; d_gene: .; CDR3nt: TGTGCCAGCAGCATTATTAACTATGGCTACACCTTC; CDR3aa: CASSIINYGYTF
j_gene: TRBJ2-7; abundance: .; v_gene: TRBV27; d_gene: TRBD2; CDR3nt: TGTGCCAGCAGCTGGCGCGGGACTACCAACTACGAGCAGTACTTC; CDR3aa: CASSWRGTTNYEQYF
j_gene: TRBJ1-5; abundance: few; v_gene: TRBV2; d_gene: .; CDR3nt: TGTGCCAGCACCCCGTTTGGCTTCAATCAGCCCCAGCATTTT; CDR3aa: CASTPFGFNQPQHF